This TCR beta chain was captured in a study of T and B cells in COVID-19 patients (dated by TCRdb to about 2020). At the level of the whole study: In this study, adaptive immunity was profiled in COVID-19 patients who either had active infection or had recovered, using TRB and IGH repertoire sequencing of peripheral blood. The recovered cohort included over 15 patients who contributed under 25 samples, and most of those patients had mild to moderate COVID-19 that was managed on an outpatient basis. Patients in the recovered cohort had a median age of around 34 years, compared with 67 years for patients in the active-infection cohort. In the active-infection cohort, about 55% of the 20 patients were critically ill and required mechanical ventilation or ECMO. Comorbidities linked to unfavorable COVID-19 outcome were present in 18 of 20 patients in the active-infection cohort. The repository of TCR and BCR sequences included 60 to 75 time points from about 35 patients, and more than 8 million TCR sequences were analysed. Two patients belonged to both the recovered and active cohorts because samples were available from active disease and after recovery. Repertoire analyses used an age-matched reference group of around 41 healthy donors who were negative for COVID-19 antibodies as the comparison. As many as 9 follow-up blood samples were taken per patient, and some of the samples covered different disease stages within the same individual.

TRB repertoires were amplified from 250-500 ng of genomic DNA extracted from blood. Spanning cysteine to phenylalanine, the CDR3 consists of 16 amino acids. The entry retains the CDR3 DNA only, 48 bases that are in frame from base 1. Reading the germline V gene gives CDR1 SGHDT and CDR2 YYEEEE. Trimming takes 0 bases off V and 4 bases off J; junction bases not matched to a gene: 2. Overall study outcomes, separate from this receptor: During active COVID-19 the TRB repertoires were highly clonal, but at recovery diversity and richness rose above the levels seen in healthy donors. Few blood samples were available from mildly ill patients while symptoms were present or from severe cases at early time points. Specific T cell subsets (CD4+/Treg/CD8+) and sorted SARS-CoV-2-responsive or tetramer+ T cells had not yet been sequenced, with those experiments still ongoing. Patients with COVID-19 were reported to show strongly skewed TRBV/TRBJ gene usage. The reported TCR clusters were stated to require prospective validation before clinical use. A total of 2,331 exclusive TCR clusters, including some 32 low-pGen clusters, were found in the recovered cohort. The cohort was judged too small for assessing how HLA contributes to COVID-19 susceptibility or severity.

Instrument on record: Illumina MiSeq. TRB rearrangements were amplified by multiplex PCR with BIOMED2 TRB-A/B primer pools. Two consecutive PCRs added Illumina-compatible adapters and 7-nucleotide sample barcodes to the amplicons. All library PCRs used Phusion HS II polymerase. Amplicons were purified from gel with the NucleoSpin Gel and PCR Clean-up kit, quantified on Qubit, and pooled at roughly 3.9 nM. The quality of the amplicon pool was checked on an Agilent 2100 Bioanalyzer prior to Illumina next-generation sequencing. The study's own analysis went as follows. Annotation of TRB rearrangements was performed with MiXCR 3.0.8 using the default MiXCR reference library. Sequences with fewer than 2 reads and non-productive reads were filtered out, and every unique CDR3 nucleotide sequence was treated as a single clone. R 3.5.1 was used to calculate clonality, diversity, richness and V-J gene usage. GLIPH2 was used to cluster TCRs by CDR3 similarity, and OLGA was used to calculate generation probabilities. Only GLIPH2 clusters containing at least four unique TCR clonotypes present in at least three individuals were kept. TCRdb trimmed public reads at Q25 via fastp, called clones via MiXCR and kept in-frame beta chains. Each entry merges the rows of one CDR3 protein and shows their most common DNA and genes. Here the V and J calls rest on TCRdb's processing, not on the authors' analysis. The sample table holds some 7,800 distinct CDR3 sequences, of which over 20% were seen once. Of the sample, 5.5% to 6.5% is held by the ten largest clones.

By its share of the sample, this clonotype is medium-sized (0.01 to 0.1%). The antigen it binds to is not known. Within one base of it there is no much larger clone, and no base qualities were kept. The sequenced sample consisted of blood. Recombination connected TRBV5-6 to TRBJ1-6; 9 central nucleotides agree with TRBD1. The clonotype comes from a human donor who had recovered from COVID-19. The CDR3 region: CASSLGDRVYNSPLHF. The sequenced DNA: TGTGCCAGCAGCTTGGGGGACAGGGTTTATAATTCACCCCTCCACTTT.